The subject of this entry is one TCR beta chain. Its target is not known. The data stem from a study of neurological immune-mediated disorders. General observations from the study: Sharing of CDR3 amino acid sequences among expanded clones across subjects was absent, suggesting private repertoires in all groups.

Synthesis of cDNA was performed by 5'RACE using 10-nucleotide random UMIs. Each CDR3 protein is one row after TCRdb ran MiXCR on the 5' RACE reads. The table has 50,000 to 70,000 distinct CDR3 sequences, roughly 10% seen once. The CDR3 extends over 17 amino acids. The V and J ends lost 5 bases and 8 bases, in that order; junction bases with no gene match: 11. CDR1 and CDR2 (germline): LNHDA, SQIVND (reference sequence). The time point denotes: longitudinal time-point 1 (baseline). V gene TRBV19 combines with J gene TRBJ2-1, with 14 bases aligning to TRBD2. This clonotype originated in a male donor with HTLV-1-associated myelopathy (HAM/TSP). Sequenced input: PBMCs. The DNA for the CDR3 is TGTGCCAGTAGTTTTCACAAGACTAGCGGGGGGGCGGATGAGCAGTTCTTC. Protein: CASSFHKTSGGADEQFF.